This T cell receptor (beta chain) was captured in a study of T cells after yellow fever vaccination. As concerns this clonotype: Its antigen remains unidentified.

Via MiXCR, TCRdb re-called the 5' RACE reads, giving one row per CDR3 protein. Of around 230,000 distinct CDR3 sequences listed, approximately 6.7% are singletons. Study-wide results and caveats: Most primary-vaccination clones reappeared after the booster (less than 98% CD4, around 88% CD8). Though weaker, the secondary response peaked faster, on day 5 versus 15.

With V trimmed by 5 bases and J by 4 bases, 12 bases remained unmatched. The CDR3 sequence is 17 residues long. Germline V gives CDR1 LNHDA, CDR2 SQIVND (reference sequence). The material sequenced was CD4+ T cells sorted from PBMCs, taken on the day of the yellow fever booster vaccination. This clonotype was obtained from a man aged 25 to 45 who received the YFV17D yellow fever vaccine. The chain joins TRBV19 to TRBJ2-1; 9 nucleotides line up with TRBD1. The CDR3 coding sequence is TGTGCCAGTAGTGGGTACCGGGACAGGGATAGGTACAATGAGCAGTTCTTC. This codes for CASSGYRDRDRYNEQFF.